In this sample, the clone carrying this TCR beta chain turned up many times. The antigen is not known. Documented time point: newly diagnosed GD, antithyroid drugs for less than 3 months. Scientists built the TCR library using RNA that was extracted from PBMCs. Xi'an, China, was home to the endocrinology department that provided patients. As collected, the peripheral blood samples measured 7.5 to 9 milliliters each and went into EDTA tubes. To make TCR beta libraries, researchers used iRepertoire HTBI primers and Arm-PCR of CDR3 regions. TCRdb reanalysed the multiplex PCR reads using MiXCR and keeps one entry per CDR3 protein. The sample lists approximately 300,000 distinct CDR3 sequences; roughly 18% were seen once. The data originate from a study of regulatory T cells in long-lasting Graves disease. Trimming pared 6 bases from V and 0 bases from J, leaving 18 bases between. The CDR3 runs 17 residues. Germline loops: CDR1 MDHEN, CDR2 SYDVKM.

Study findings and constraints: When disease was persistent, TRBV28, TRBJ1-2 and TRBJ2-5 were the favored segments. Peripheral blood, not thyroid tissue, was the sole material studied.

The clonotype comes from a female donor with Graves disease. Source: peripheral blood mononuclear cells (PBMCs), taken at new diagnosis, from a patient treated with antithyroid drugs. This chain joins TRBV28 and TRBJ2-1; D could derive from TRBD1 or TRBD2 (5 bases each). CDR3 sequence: CASSFTGTLSSYNEQFF. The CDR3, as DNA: TGTGCCAGCAGCTTCACCGGGACGTTGAGCTCCTACAATGAGCAGTTCTTC.